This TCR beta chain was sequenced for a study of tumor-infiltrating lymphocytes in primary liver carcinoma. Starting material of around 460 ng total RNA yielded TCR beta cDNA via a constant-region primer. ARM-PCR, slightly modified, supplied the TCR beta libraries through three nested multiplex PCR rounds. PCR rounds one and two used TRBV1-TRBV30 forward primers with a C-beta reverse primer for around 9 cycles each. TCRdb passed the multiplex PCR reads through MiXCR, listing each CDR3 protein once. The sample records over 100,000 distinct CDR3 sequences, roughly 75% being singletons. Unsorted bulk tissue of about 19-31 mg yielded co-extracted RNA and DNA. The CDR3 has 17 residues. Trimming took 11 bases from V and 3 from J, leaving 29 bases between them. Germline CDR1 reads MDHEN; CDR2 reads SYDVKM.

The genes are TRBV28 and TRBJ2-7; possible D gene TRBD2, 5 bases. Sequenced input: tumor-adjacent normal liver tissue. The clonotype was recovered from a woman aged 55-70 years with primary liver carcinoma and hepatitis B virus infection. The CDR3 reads CAQTSANARELYYEQYF. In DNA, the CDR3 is TGTGCCCAAACCAGCGCCAATGCTCGGGAATTATACTACGAGCAGTACTTC.